This TCR beta chain is from a study of cytomegalovirus exposure and HLA in healthy donors. General study points: Common viral pathogens (according to a later analysis) appeared linked to several of the most significant clusters.

Of note for this clone: Its antigen is still unknown.

Germline-derived CDR1 and CDR2 are LGHNA and YSLEER. Trimming took off 6 bases at V and 8 bases at J, with 19 bases between the two ends. The CDR3 runs to 14 residues. The primer mix had 60 Vbeta and 13 Jbeta primers. TCRdb's copy holds only in-frame clones and misses some; the assay was immunoSEQ multiplex PCR. The sample shows 150,000 to 200,000 clones, 84% of them seen only once. Donors consisted of healthy bone marrow donors. The sample was PBMCs. The source is a boy aged 5-17 years in good health and CMV-seronegative. The rearrangement joins TRBV4-3 to TRBJ1-2; the D gene is possibly TRBD1 (6 bases). The CDR3 spells CASSFKGGGLGYTF. DNA for the CDR3: TGCGCCAGCAGTTTCAAGGGGGGGGGCTTGGGCTACACCTTC.